The T cell receptor (beta chain) under discussion was sequenced for a study of Ad26.COV2.S vaccination and SARS-CoV-2 variants (dated by TCRdb to the early 2020s). About the study as a whole: Donors in the vaccine arm were drawn from COV1001, a multicentre, randomized, double-blind, placebo-controlled phase I-IIa trial testing Ad26.COV2.S in healthy adults. Ad26.COV2.S was administered intramuscularly at a dose of 5x10^10 or 1x10^11 viral particles, either as one shot or as two shots given 56 days apart. Sequencing of the TCRbeta repertoire served to evaluate the specificity and breadth of SARS-CoV-2-reactive T cell receptors following Ad26.COV2.S vaccination. The TCR-sequenced set comprised approximately 32 samples: approximately 20 Ad26.COV2.S vaccine recipients, 5 placebo recipients and 8 SARS-CoV-2 convalescent individuals. Trial participants were randomized into five groups of five: low-dose or high-dose Ad26.COV2.S given once or twice, or placebo on both occasions. Throughout the experiments and outcome assessment, investigators stayed blinded to trial group allocation. Study-level results and caveats: Compared with placebo recipients, Ad26.COV2.S recipients showed higher spike-specific TCR breadth (P = 0.0014). Vaccine and placebo recipients had similar non-spike TCR breadth, a finding consistent with the vaccine containing only spike. The study was not powered to compare responses between vaccine doses or regimens. After vaccination, substantial breadth of spike-specific CD8+ and CD4+ T cell responses was reported. The authors noted that total T cell responses may have been underestimated by the TCR breadth and depth analyses.

The immunoSEQ Assay was used to sequence TCRbeta CDR3 regions. After extraction, genomic DNA underwent amplification by bias-controlled multiplex PCR, followed by high-throughput sequencing. As for the authors' bioinformatics: Collapsing and filtering of sequences were performed to quantify the absolute abundance of each unique TCRbeta CDR3 region. T cell fraction was estimated by normalizing TCRbeta template counts to usable DNA, which was measured by amplifying reference genes present in all nucleated cells. Repertoire TCRs were annotated as SARS-CoV-2-specific when V gene, CDR3 amino acid sequence and J gene were exactly matched to a known reactive TCR set. The reference SARS-CoV-2 TCR set came from MIRA and was filtered for enrichment in COVID-19-positive ImmuneCODE repertoires, removing public or cross-reactive TCRs. Using the MIRA antigens, annotated TCRs were further analysed by specific ORF or by position within an ORF. Breadth was defined as the number of annotated unique rearrangements divided by the total number of unique productive rearrangements, and depth was defined as the summed frequency of the annotated unique rearrangements. Two-sided Wilcoxon rank-sum tests were applied when comparing TCR breadth between groups. TCRdb took this table from immuneACCESS and kept in-frame rearrangements with V and J called. Such tables lack part of the clones; where checked against another copy, unresolved V genes explain under half of the gap, and the rest is unexplained. V and J calls plus clone size are reproduced from that table; the DNA served to infer D and trimming. This sample holds roughly 320,000 clones; just over 85% were observed only once. The ten largest make up more than 1.5% of the sample.

From cysteine to phenylalanine, the CDR3 is 16 amino acids long. Just CDR3 DNA is preserved here, 48 bases in frame from base 1. V is clipped by 4 bases and J by 4 bases, and the sequence between their germline boundaries is 16 bases long. The germline V gene yields MNHEY for CDR1 and SVGAGI for CDR2. With respect to this clone: Its cognate antigen has yet to be identified. No quality values exist for individual bases; no much larger clone is one base distant.

The treatment or condition label corresponds to: roughly 18 received Ad26.COV2.S at low or high dose, single or two shots; 5 received placebo; per-sample allocation not given. Repertoires of vaccine and placebo recipients were sequenced from samples collected on day 63 after the first injection. Between 29 July and 7 August 2020, Cohort 1b enrolled 25 adults aged 18-55 years at one site in Boston, USA. Ad26.COV2.S was a replication-incompetent adenovirus type 26 vector expressing a prefusion-stabilized SARS-CoV-2 spike protein from the original Wuhan strain. The origin of this receptor is a person aged 18-65 years who received the Ad26.COV2.S COVID-19 vaccine or a placebo. The specimen comprised peripheral blood, sampled in a trial of Ad26.COV2.S vaccine versus placebo. In this chain, TRBV6-5 is recombined with TRBJ1-4; 5 matching bases give a weak D call of TRBD1. DNA sequence: TGTGCCAGCAGTTCGGCGCCGACAGACCTTAATGAAAAACTGTTTTTT. It translates as CASSSAPTDLNEKLFF.